The 9 T cell receptor beta chains presented below share a single source sample, sequenced in a study of response to subunit inactivated influenza vaccine. Each CDR3 protein is one row after TCRdb ran MiXCR on the RT-PCR reads. This table has roughly 550,000 distinct CDR3 sequences, less than 25% appearing once. The sample was also linked to a second study, of T cells expressing NK-cell markers. That source adds: UMIs accompanied the 5'RACE template switching by which TCR beta cDNA was made.

The material sequenced was CD4+ T cells sorted from PBMCs, taken about 11 days after vaccination. Source of these receptors: a man between 45 and 60 years old who received an inactivated influenza vaccine.

Comment on this clonotype: Its ends do not fully match the called genes, so a read error is possible. This chain uses TRBV7-7 with TRBJ2-5, with 11 bases fitting TRBD1. The length of the CDR3 is 15 residues. CDR1 is SSHAT and CDR2 is FNYEAQ in the germline V gene (reference sequence). This chain's CDR3 is CASTAGTGGDETQYF. In DNA form, the CDR3 reads TGTGCTAGCACCGCTGGGACAGGGGGAGATGAGACCCAGTACTTC.

The chain combines TRBV5-1 with TRBJ2-7, with D perhaps TRBD1 (7 bases). Germline CDR1 SGHRS, CDR2 YFSETQ. This CDR3 is built from 16 residues. V gave up 2 bases and J gave up 3 bases, with 18 bases separating them. The CDR3 coding sequence is TGCGCCAGCAGCTTTGGAGGGGGCTCGCTTGGCTACGAGCAGTACTTC. Amino acids: CASSFGGGSLGYEQYF.

V is TRBV10-1 and J is TRBJ2-7, with TRBD2 matching 11 bases. Trimming at V came to 10 bases and at J to 1 base, leaving 3 bases not matched to a gene. Germline CDR1 WNHNN, CDR2 SYGVQD (reference sequence). This CDR3 is 13 amino acids long. The CDR3 coding sequence is TGCGCCACCTCTAGCGGGGGGTCCTACGAGCAGTACTTC. Translating it yields CATSSGGSYEQYF.

This chain connects TRBV5-1 to TRBJ2-7; possibly TRBD2 for D (7 bases). V lost 3 bases, J lost 3 bases, and 16 bases lay in between. The CDR3 is made up of 15 amino acids. Germline lookup yields CDR1 SGHRS and CDR2 YFSETQ. CDR3: CASSWGGGTLYEQYF. Written as DNA, the CDR3 is TGCGCCAGCAGCTGGGGGGGCGGGACGCTCTACGAGCAGTACTTC.

The chain carries TRBV7-2 and TRBJ2-7, with 11 bases matching TRBD1. This CDR3 has 15 amino acids. The germline V gene has CDR1 SGHTA and CDR2 FQGNSA. Germline trimming cut 0 bases from V and 11 bases from J; bases unmatched to any gene: 9. As DNA, the CDR3 is TGTGCCAGCAGCTTAGCGCTTCTGGACAGGGGGCCCGAGTACTTC. Protein sequence: CASSLALLDRGPEYF. Variable domain in full (rest from reference TRBV7-2 and TRBJ2-7): GAGVSQSPSNKVTEKGKDVELRCDPISGHTALYWYRQSLGQGLEFLIYFQGNSAPDKSGLPSDRFSAERTGGSVSTLTIQRTQQEDSAVYLCASSLALLDRGPEYFGPGTRLTVT.

V is TRBV2 and J is TRBJ1-3; unclear D gene. This CDR3 has 15 amino acids. The germline V gene encodes CDR1 SNHLY and CDR2 FYNNEI. The V and J ends lost 5 bases and 0 bases respectively, with 11 bases between them. CDR3 sequence: CASSRATHSGNTIYF. For the CDR3, the DNA is TGTGCCAGCAGTCGGGCCACCCACTCTGGAAACACCATATATTTT.

The CDR3, as DNA: TGTGCCAGCAGCTTCCATCCTGGGGGAGGGCTATTTGAAGCTTTCTTT. Translated: CASSFHPGGGLFEAFF. The J gene is TRBJ1-1, the V gene TRBV11-2; maybe TRBD1 (5 bases). Germline CDR1 SGHAT, CDR2 FQNNGV. CDR3 length equals 16 residues. V was cut by 3 bases and J by 7 bases, with 21 bases left in between. Combining the CDR3 with reference TRBV11-2 and TRBJ1-1 gives the whole variable domain EAGVAQSPRYKIIEKRQSVAFWCNPISGHATLYWYQQILGQGPKLLIQFQNNGVVDDSQLPKDRFSAERLKGVDSTLKIQPAKLEDSAVYLCASSFHPGGGLFEAFFGQGTRLTVV.

The genes are TRBV5-1 and TRBJ2-7; 14 bases align to TRBD2. Germline trimming cut 4 bases from V and 3 bases from J; bases unmatched to any gene: 3. Germline values: CDR1 SGHRS, CDR2 YFSETQ. CDR3 size: 15 residues. This CDR3 is CASSGTSGGLYEQYF. CDR3 DNA sequence: TGCGCCAGCAGCGGGACTAGCGGGGGCCTCTACGAGCAGTACTTC.

There are a few counts of this clonotype. The chain uses TRBV12-3 or TRBV12-4 and TRBJ2-3, with 11 nucleotides matching TRBD1. The CDR3 totals 15 residues. Unmatched junction bases numbered 6, after V lost 7 bases and J lost 3 bases. CDR3 coding DNA: TGTGCCAGCACCCCGGGACAGGGGGAGACAGATACGCAGTATTTT. Translated, it gives CASTPGQGETDTQYF.